This T cell receptor (beta chain) originates from a study of cytomegalovirus exposure and HLA in healthy donors. Broader study findings: Among TCR beta chains, those listed as cytomegalovirus-associated numbered 164.

CDR1 SGDLS and CDR2 YYNGEE come from the germline V gene. V was pared by 4 bases and J by 7 bases, with 5 bases of the junction left unmatched. CDR3 length: 14 residues. At the time of sampling, donors were nominally healthy, though unrecorded immune exposures were likely. A few counts support this clone. Its antigen is unknown. Both 60 Vbeta primers and 13 Jbeta primers went into the PCR. The method was immunoSEQ multiplex PCR; TCRdb's version includes in-frame clones alone and lacks a portion of them. The table records tens of thousands of clones, 40% to 50% of them present only once. The specimen sequenced was PBMCs. The chain combines TRBV9 with TRBJ1-4; 9 bases line up with TRBD1. This receptor was identified in a woman aged 50 to 60 in good health and CMV-seronegative. The CDR3 DNA reads as TGTGCCAGCAGCCGGGACAGGGTTAGTGAAAAACTGTTTTTT. It codes for CASSRDRVSEKLFF.